This TCR beta chain originates from a study of PD-L1 blockade in urothelial cancer. V lost 7 bases and J lost 7, with 19 bases in between. This CDR3 spans 14 amino acids. CDR1 is LNHDA and CDR2 is SQIVND in the germline V gene (reference sequence). The sample's time point: peripheral blood 6 weeks after treatment start. Profiled with immunoSEQ multiplex PCR; TCRdb holds only in-frame clones, not every one. This sample has 65,000 to 85,000 clones, with 80% to 95% found just once. This chain joins TRBV19 and TRBJ2-5; tentatively, D is TRBD2 (6 bases). This receptor was obtained from an elderly woman with urothelial cancer. Material: PBMCs, obtained around atezolizumab (anti-PD-L1) treatment. The CDR3 DNA follows: TGTGCCAGTACCGCCTCGCACGGGACTGGGACCCAGTACTTC. This encodes CASTASHGTGTQYF. Full variable domain (rest looked up from reference TRBV19 and TRBJ2-5): DGGITQSPKYLFRKEGQNVTLSCEQNLNHDAMYWYRQDPGQGLRLIYYSQIVNDFQKGDIAEGYSVSREKKESFPLTVTSAQKNPTAFYLCASTASHGTGTQYFGPGTRLLVL.